These 19 T cell receptor beta chains were all obtained from the same sample, sequenced in a study of shared clonotypes between healthy human individuals. Profiling relied on immunoSEQ multiplex PCR, and the TCRdb table lists in-frame clones only, not all of them. The table records about a million clones, approximately 68% of them present only once. What was sequenced was memory CD4+ T cells sorted from blood. Subset indicated: CD45RA-negative fraction. Receptors were obtained from a man aged 18 to 35 in good health.

This clone was counted at least ten times. V is TRBV7-3 and J is TRBJ1-5; D perhaps matches TRBD1 (5 bases). The CDR3 totals 16 residues. V gave up 1 base and J gave up 1 base, with 11 bases separating them. Germline CDR1 reads SGHTA; CDR2 reads FQGTGA. The DNA for the CDR3 is TGTGCCAGCAGCTTAAATAAGGGGAAAAGCAATCAGCCCCAGCATTTT. It yields the protein CASSLNKGKSNQPQHF.

The J gene is TRBJ1-5, the V gene TRBV2, with D unclear. With 2 bases removed from V and 7 bases from J, the gap between germline ends came to 9 bases. This CDR3 spans 13 amino acids. CDR1 and CDR2 (germline): SNHLY, FYNNEI. Here the CDR3 DNA reads TGTGCCAGCAGTGAATGGGATGGACAGCCCCAGCATTTT. It yields the protein CASSEWDGQPQHF.

The chain carries TRBV6-6 and TRBJ2-1, with 7 positions matching TRBD1. CDR1 and CDR2 (germline): MNHNY, SVGAGI (reference sequence). CDR3 length equals 13 residues. The ends lost 5 bases at V and 7 bases at J; junction bases unmatched: 5. DNA for the CDR3: TGTGCCAGCAGTCGGACAGGCCGTAATGAGCAGTTCTTC. As protein: CASSRTGRNEQFF.

This sequence joins TRBV5-1 and TRBJ2-5; 8 bases are shared with TRBD1. V lost 4 bases and J lost 4; bases outside the gene matches: 12. Germline V gives CDR1 SGHRS, CDR2 YFSETQ. There are 16 residues in the CDR3. This CDR3 reads CASSPPTGATIETQYF. The CDR3 region has the DNA TGCGCCAGCAGCCCTCCGACAGGGGCGACTATAGAGACCCAGTACTTC.

The V call is TRBV19, the J call TRBJ1-2; D might be TRBD1 (5 bases). The CDR3 has 11 residues. CDR1 and CDR2 (germline): LNHDA, SQIVND (reference sequence). The V and J ends lost 8 bases and 7 bases respectively, with 11 bases between them. CDR3 bases: TGTGCCAGTCTTGGGACGGGTGGCTACACCTTC. It translates to CASLGTGGYTF.

This clone was counted between two and nine times. The gene calls are TRBV30 and TRBJ1-2, with TRBD1 matching over 9 bases. The CDR3 sequence is 15 residues long. Germline V gene lookup returns CDR1 GTSNPN and CDR2 SVGIG (reference sequence). V dropped 5 bases and J dropped 10; count of bases not matched to a gene: 17. CDR3 residues: CAWSGTGFSGGIYTF. DNA of the CDR3: TGTGCCTGGTCCGGGACAGGGTTTTCTGGCGGGATCTACACCTTC. Using reference TRBV30 and TRBJ1-2 for the parts outside the CDR3, the full variable domain is SQTIHQWPATLVQPVGSPLSLECTVEGTSNPNLYWYRQAAGRGLQLLFYSVGIGQISSEVPQNLSASRPQDRQFILSSKKLLLSDSGFYLCAWSGTGFSGGIYTFGSGTRLTVV.

The J gene is TRBJ1-1, the V gene TRBV5-4; D gene ambiguous. CDR3 size: 12 residues. Germline V gene lookup returns CDR1 SGHNT and CDR2 YYREEE (reference sequence). Trimming shortened V by 2 bases and J by 4 bases, and 6 bases separated the two germline ends. CDR3 bases: TGTGCCAGCAGCTTCGATGGCACTGAAGCTTTCTTT. It translates to CASSFDGTEAFF.

This chain connects TRBV7-9 to TRBJ2-4; D is possibly TRBD1 or TRBD2 (5 bases each). Germline V gene sequence: CDR1 SEHNR, CDR2 FQNEAQ (reference sequence). The CDR3 has 14 residues. With 6 bases removed from V and 8 bases from J, the gap between germline ends came to 17 bases. CDR3 amino acids: CASRSGTFGDIQYF. CDR3 bases: TGTGCCAGCAGATCCGGGACCTTCGGGGACATTCAGTACTTC.

On this clone: The same CDR3 can be traced to other DNA sequences in this sample. The genes are TRBV25-1 and TRBJ1-1; D gene ambiguous. The V gene lost 3 bases and the J gene lost 4 bases, with 9 bases spanning the gap. Germline CDR1 reads MGHDK; CDR2 reads SYGVNS. CDR3 length: 13 amino acids. CDR3 in amino acids: CASSDAGSTEAFF. In DNA form, the CDR3 reads TGTGCCAGCAGTGACGCGGGGAGCACTGAAGCTTTCTTT.

About this clone: With only one base between it and a far larger clone, this is likely a read error. Within the sample, other DNA sequences also encode this same CDR3. The rearrangement uses TRBV7-9 and TRBJ1-5; tentatively, D is TRBD1 (6 bases). The germline gives CDR1 SEHNR, CDR2 FQNEAQ (reference sequence). Trimming took off 1 base at V and 4 bases at J, with 8 bases between the two ends. The CDR3 covers 14 residues. Here the CDR3 DNA reads TGTGCCAGCAGCTTAGGCACAGGGAATCAGCCCCAGCATTTT. This sequence encodes CASSLGTGNQPQHF.

The CDR3 is CASSPGTGQVETQYF. DNA for the CDR3: TGTGCCAGCAGCCCCGGGACAGGGCAGGTAGAGACCCAGTACTTC. This sequence joins TRBV5-4 and TRBJ2-5, with 9 bases identical to TRBD1. This CDR3 spans 15 amino acids. The ends lost 4 bases at V and 4 bases at J; junction bases unmatched: 8. Germline-derived CDR1 and CDR2 are SGHNT and YYREEE (reference sequence).

This clone was picked up a small number of times. Different DNA sequences within this sample yield the same CDR3. The chain joins TRBV30 to TRBJ1-5; maybe TRBD1 (5 bases). Looked up from germline, CDR1 is GTSNPN and CDR2 is SVGIG (reference sequence). The CDR3 covers 12 residues. V gave up 1 base and J gave up 4 bases, with 5 bases separating them. The CDR3 bases are TGTGCCTGGAGTGGGGGGAATCAGCCCCAGCATTTT. Its translation: CAWSGGNQPQHF. The full variable domain, its missing parts supplied by reference TRBV30 and TRBJ1-5, is SQTIHQWPATLVQPVGSPLSLECTVEGTSNPNLYWYRQAAGRGLQLLFYSVGIGQISSEVPQNLSASRPQDRQFILSSKKLLLSDSGFYLCAWSGGNQPQHFGDGTRLSIL.

This chain links TRBV11-2 with TRBJ2-2, with D unclear. Germline CDR1 and CDR2: SGHAT and FQNNGV. V was trimmed by 11 bases and J by 1 base, leaving 11 bases between them. The CDR3 is 13 residues long. The CDR3 loop is CAGTSGNTGELFF. The CDR3 DNA reads TGTGCCGGAACTTCGGGGAACACCGGGGAGCTGTTTTTT.

The chain is built from TRBV30 and TRBJ1-2, with a weak D call TRBD1 (6 bases). The germline V and J ends were trimmed by 5 bases and 5 bases, with 9 bases remaining between them. CDR1 is GTSNPN and CDR2 is SVGIG in the germline V gene (reference sequence). The CDR3 has 11 amino acids. The CDR3 bases are TGTGCCTGGGGACAGAGATATGGCTACACCTTC. It codes for CAWGQRYGYTF.

The gene calls are TRBV19 and TRBJ2-1; TRBD2 aligns across 11 bases. CDR1 is LNHDA and CDR2 is SQIVND in the germline V gene (reference sequence). With V trimmed by 5 bases and J by 5 bases, 5 bases remained unmatched. This CDR3 spans 15 amino acids. The CDR3 DNA reads as TGTGCCAGTAGTTCTAGCGGGAGGAAGAACAATGAGCAGTTCTTC. It yields the protein CASSSSGRKNNEQFF.

The chain recombines TRBV2 with TRBJ2-3, with 7 positions matching TRBD2. Trimming cost V 11 bases and J 0 bases; bases outside gene matches: 23. The CDR3 runs to 19 residues. The germline CDR1 and CDR2 sequences are SNHLY and FYNNEI. This CDR3 is CAAQTVNLLGGVSTDTQYF. The CDR3 coding sequence is TGTGCCGCCCAAACAGTGAACCTCCTTGGGGGGGTGAGCACAGATACGCAGTATTTT.

The sample holds a few counts of this clone. This chain connects TRBV5-5 to TRBJ2-7, with TRBD1 matching over 9 bases. Per germline, CDR1 SGHKS and CDR2 YYEKEE (reference sequence). CDR3 length equals 16 residues. With V trimmed by 4 bases and J by 0 bases, 8 bases remained unmatched. Here the CDR3 reads CASSAGQGPGSYEQYF. The CDR3 nucleotides are TGTGCCAGCAGCGCAGGACAGGGGCCGGGCTCCTACGAGCAGTACTTC.

J is TRBJ1-1 and V is TRBV25-1; no reliable D call. V lost 8 bases and J 4 bases, leaving 20 bases between the germline ends. CDR1 is MGHDK, CDR2 SYGVNS, per germline. The CDR3 loop spans 15 amino acids. The CDR3: CASGLNKGLGTEAFF. The CDR3 nucleotides read TGTGCCAGCGGCCTCAACAAGGGTCTAGGCACTGAAGCTTTCTTT.

This chain uses TRBV13 with TRBJ1-2; D remains unclear. The CDR3 has 14 residues. With 5 bases removed from V and 8 bases from J, the gap between germline ends came to 18 bases. Germline assignment: CDR1 PRHDT and CDR2 FYEKMQ (reference sequence). The DNA for the CDR3 is TGTGCCAGCAGCCCAGAAGTCAAGGATCCGGGCTACACCTTC. Protein sequence: CASSPEVKDPGYTF.